Below, 21 T cell receptor beta chains from the same sample are listed, as sequenced in a study of chemoradiotherapy in HPV16-positive cancers (dated by TCRdb to 2021 to 2024). The library was prepared using the immunoSEQ multiplex PCR assay. TCRdb mirrors the immuneACCESS table, restricted to in-frame sequences. Some clones are absent from its copies; in checked studies, under half trace to an unresolved V gene, and the reason for the others is unknown. This sample comprises 13,000 or so clones, 55% to 75% of them detected only once. The leading ten clones occupy 15% to 20% of the sample. This sample was obtained from a patient who underwent chemoradiotherapy. These TCRs come from a human donor with HPV-associated anogenital cancer.

V gene TRBV29-1 combines with J gene TRBJ1-1; 8 bases align to TRBD1. The CDR3 runs to 13 residues. The V gene's germline CDR1 is SQVTM and CDR2 ANQGSEA. Trimming took 7 bases from V and 1 from J; bases not matched to a gene: 5. CDR3 loop: CSASGQGNTEAFF. The CDR3, as DNA: TGCAGCGCGTCCGGACAGGGGAACACTGAAGCTTTCTTT.

V usage is TRBV5-4 and J usage is TRBJ2-3; unclear D gene. Germline assignment: CDR1 SGHNT and CDR2 YYREEE (reference sequence). V shed 0 bases and J shed 0 bases, with 8 bases lying between them. The CDR3 runs to 15 residues. In DNA, the CDR3 is TGTGCCAGCAGCTTGGACAGCCTAAGCACAGATACGCAGTATTTT. Its translation is CASSLDSLSTDTQYF.

The V gene is TRBV2, the J gene TRBJ1-2; no clear D. The CDR3 sequence is 13 residues long. CDR1 SNHLY and CDR2 FYNNEI come from the germline V gene. V was cut by 4 bases and J by 1 base, with 7 bases left in between. CDR3 amino acids: CASSVQINYGYTF. CDR3 DNA: TGTGCCAGCAGTGTCCAGATTAACTATGGCTACACCTTC.

The chain is built from TRBV9 and TRBJ1-2; the D gene is possibly TRBD1 (6 bases). V dropped 1 base and J dropped 4 bases, with 14 bases sitting between them. The length of the CDR3 is 15 residues. The V gene's germline CDR1 is SGDLS and CDR2 YYNGEE. As DNA, the CDR3 is TGTGCCAGCAGCGTAAAAACAGGGTCTAGCTATGGCTACACCTTC. Translated, it gives CASSVKTGSSYGYTF.

The J gene is TRBJ2-3, the V gene TRBV12-5; a possible D gene is TRBD1 (5 bases). The length of the CDR3 is 16 residues. Germline V gene sequence: CDR1 LGHNT, CDR2 FRNRAP. The V end was cut by 1 base, the J end by 1 base, with 12 bases between. The CDR3 DNA sequence: TGTGCTAGTGGTTTGGGGGCAGGGATGGGCACAGATACGCAGTATTTT. This gives the protein CASGLGAGMGTDTQYF. Full variable domain (outside the CDR3, taken from reference TRBV12-5 and TRBJ2-3): DARVTQTPRHKVTEMGQEVTMRCQPILGHNTVFWYRQTMMQGLELLAYFRNRAPLDDSGMPKDRFSAEMPDATLATLKIQPSEPRDSAVYFCASGLGAGMGTDTQYFGPGTRLTVL.

This sequence joins TRBV7-9 and TRBJ1-4; D is unclear. Germline CDR1 reads SEHNR; CDR2 reads FQNEAQ (reference sequence). With 1 base removed from V and 8 bases from J, the gap between germline ends came to 17 bases. The CDR3 is 16 amino acids. The DNA of the CDR3 is TGTGCCAGCAGCTTAGACCGATCAGGACGAAAGGAAAAACTGTTTTTT. Translated: CASSLDRSGRKEKLFF.

The rearrangement links TRBV5-4 to TRBJ1-1; D is unresolved. The CDR3 spans 14 residues. Germline assignment: CDR1 SGHNT and CDR2 YYREEE (reference sequence). Trimming shortened V by 0 bases and J by 4 bases, and 10 bases separated the two germline ends. CDR3 amino acids: CASSLGVGGTEAFF. In DNA form, the CDR3 reads TGTGCCAGCAGCTTGGGGGTAGGTGGCACTGAAGCTTTCTTT. Combining the CDR3 with reference TRBV5-4 and TRBJ1-1 gives the whole variable domain ETGVTQSPTHLIKTRGQQVTLRCSSQSGHNTVSWYQQALGQGPQFIFQYYREEENGRGNFPPRFSGLQFPNYSSELNVNALELDDSALYLCASSLGVGGTEAFFGQGTRLTVV.

The chain is built from TRBV9 and TRBJ2-3; D remains unclear. V was cut by 8 bases and J by 2 bases, with 9 bases left in between. Per germline, CDR1 SGDLS and CDR2 YYNGEE. The CDR3 is 12 residues long. The CDR3 bases are TGTGCCAGTGGTCCCAACACAGATACGCAGTATTTT. It specifies CASGPNTDTQYF.

This clone was seen once. J is TRBJ2-6 and V is TRBV2; D gene uncertain. This CDR3 region has 14 residues. CDR1 SNHLY and CDR2 FYNNEI come from the germline V gene. Trimming took 6 bases from V and 0 from J, leaving 6 bases between them. Here the CDR3 DNA reads TGTGCCAGCAGGACAAGCTCTGGGGCCAACGTCCTGACTTTC. Its translation: CASRTSSGANVLTF. Complete variable domain (other parts from reference TRBV2 and TRBJ2-6): EPEVTQTPSHQVTQMGQEVILRCVPISNHLYFYWYRQILGQKVEFLVSFYNNEISEKSEIFDDQFSVERPDGSNFTLKIRSTKLEDSAMYFCASRTSSGANVLTFGAGSRLTVL.

The chain recombines TRBV6-6 with TRBJ2-5; 7 positions match TRBD2. The CDR3 has 14 residues. From germline, CDR1 is MNHNY and CDR2 SVGAGI (reference sequence). The chain's CDR3 is CTFPPTSRQETQYF. The CDR3, as DNA: TGTACTTTCCCCCCGACTAGCAGACAAGAGACCCAGTACTTC.

The V gene is TRBV10-2, the J gene TRBJ2-3; 8 bases match TRBD2. The CDR3 runs to 14 residues. Germline V CDR1 and CDR2: WSHSY, SAAADI. Trimming took 2 bases from V and 4 from J; bases not matched to a gene: 2. This chain's CDR3 is CASSEGTRSDTQYF. In nucleotides, the CDR3 is TGCGCCAGCAGTGAGGGGACTAGGTCAGATACGCAGTATTTT.

V gene TRBV2 combines with J gene TRBJ1-6, with D possibly TRBD1 on 5 matching bases. With 7 bases removed from V and 7 bases from J, the gap between germline ends came to 17 bases. In germline, CDR1 is SNHLY, CDR2 FYNNEI. This CDR3 is 15 amino acids long. This chain's CDR3 is CASTGGTQLNSPLHF. The CDR3 DNA follows: TGTGCCAGCACCGGGGGGACGCAGCTAAATTCACCCCTCCACTTT.

This chain connects TRBV6-5 to TRBJ2-2; possible D gene TRBD1, 6 bases. The CDR3 runs to 15 residues. Trimming removed 6 bases from V and 4 bases from J, with 15 bases in between. Germline V gene lookup returns CDR1 MNHEY and CDR2 SVGAGI. The CDR3 DNA sequence: TGTGCCAGCAGGACAGGAAGTAGAGTCACCGGGGAGCTGTTTTTT. Amino acids: CASRTGSRVTGELFF.

The chain carries TRBV11-2 and TRBJ1-3; D unclear. Trimming removed 0 bases at V and 0 bases at J, with 6 bases between. Germline values: CDR1 SGHAT, CDR2 FQNNGV. The CDR3 is 15 residues long. CDR3 in amino acids: CASSLEGFSGNTIYF. The CDR3 bases are TGTGCCAGCAGCTTAGAGGGATTCTCTGGAAACACCATATATTTT.

V and J are TRBV30 and TRBJ1-2; D remains ambiguous. V was trimmed by 0 bases and J by 4 bases, leaving 12 bases between them. This CDR3 spans 14 amino acids. The germline gives CDR1 GTSNPN, CDR2 SVGIG (reference sequence). The CDR3 is CAWSVPSRSYGYTF. The CDR3 DNA follows: TGTGCCTGGAGTGTACCGTCACGGAGCTATGGCTACACCTTC. The full variable domain, with the rest looked up from reference TRBV30 and TRBJ1-2, is SQTIHQWPATLVQPVGSPLSLECTVEGTSNPNLYWYRQAAGRGLQLLFYSVGIGQISSEVPQNLSASRPQDRQFILSSKKLLLSDSGFYLCAWSVPSRSYGYTFGSGTRLTVV.

The chain couples TRBV30 to TRBJ2-2, with D unclear. The V and J ends lost 2 bases and 1 base respectively, with 8 bases between them. CDR3 length: 14 residues. Germline V lookup: CDR1 GTSNPN, CDR2 SVGIG (reference sequence). In nucleotides, the CDR3 is TGTGCCTGGAGTATGGCAAGGAACACCGGGGAGCTGTTTTTT. As protein: CAWSMARNTGELFF.

This chain links TRBV7-2 with TRBJ1-2; 8 bases map to TRBD1. The CDR3 loop spans 15 amino acids. From germline, CDR1 is SGHTA and CDR2 FQGNSA. J lost 4 bases, V lost 4 bases, and 8 bases had no gene match. The CDR3 bases are TGTGCCAGCAGCTCCTCGACAGGGGAAGGCTATGGCTACACCTTC. As protein: CASSSSTGEGYGYTF.

In this sample, this clone turned up a few times. The CDR3 sequence is CASGTQSPETQYF. The CDR3 DNA is TGTGCCAGCGGAACCCAGTCCCCAGAGACCCAGTACTTC. This chain links TRBV28 with TRBJ2-5; D not certain. Per the germline V gene, CDR1 is MDHEN and CDR2 is SYDVKM. V was pared by 8 bases and J by 4 bases, with 14 bases between. The CDR3 runs to 13 residues. The variable domain in full, completed from reference TRBV28 and TRBJ2-5, reads DVKVTQSSRYLVKRTGEKVFLECVQDMDHENMFWYRQDPGLGLRLIYFSYDVKMKEKGDIPEGYSVSREKKERFSLILESASTNQTSMYLCASGTQSPETQYFGPGTRLLVL.

The rearrangement joins TRBV16 to TRBJ1-2; no reliable D call. This CDR3 has 14 residues. With 0 bases removed from V and 8 bases from J, the gap between germline ends came to 13 bases. Germline CDR1 and CDR2: KGHSY and FQNENV. The CDR3 loop is CASSQSVGMSGYTF. For the CDR3, the DNA is TGTGCCAGCAGCCAATCGGTTGGGATGAGCGGCTACACCTTC. Filled out from reference TRBV16 and TRBJ1-2, the complete variable domain reads GEEVAQTPKHLVRGEGQKAKLYCAPIKGHSYVFWYQQVLKNEFKFLISFQNENVFDETGMPKERFSAKCLPNSPCSLEIQATKLEDSAVYFCASSQSVGMSGYTFGSGTRLTVV.

This clone was seen only a few times. The rearrangement uses TRBV6-1 and TRBJ2-7, with TRBD1 matching 7 bases. V lost 1 base, J lost 3 bases, and 6 bases stayed unmatched. The CDR3 is 15 residues long. CDR1 and CDR2 from the germline V gene are MNHNS and SASEGT. The DNA of the CDR3 is TGTGCCAGCAGTGAAGGGGCAGGGGGTAGCTACGAGCAGTACTTC. This translates into CASSEGAGGSYEQYF.

This clone showed up just a few times. The chain uses TRBV6-1 and TRBJ1-2; no firm D call. Germline values: CDR1 MNHNS, CDR2 SASEGT. V lost 6 bases and J 4 bases, leaving 12 bases between the germline ends. The CDR3 runs 13 residues. The CDR3 DNA is TGTGCCAGCAGCTTGGACGGGCCCTATGGCTACACCTTC. Its translation is CASSLDGPYGYTF.